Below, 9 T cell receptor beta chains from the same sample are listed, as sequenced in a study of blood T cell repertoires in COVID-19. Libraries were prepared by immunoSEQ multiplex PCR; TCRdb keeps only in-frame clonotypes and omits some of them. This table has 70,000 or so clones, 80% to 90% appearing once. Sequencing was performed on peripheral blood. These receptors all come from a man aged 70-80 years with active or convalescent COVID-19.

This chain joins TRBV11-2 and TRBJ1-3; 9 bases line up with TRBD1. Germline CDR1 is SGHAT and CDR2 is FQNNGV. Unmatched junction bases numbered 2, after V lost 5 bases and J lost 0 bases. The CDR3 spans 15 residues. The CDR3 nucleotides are TGTGCCAGCAGCCCGACAGGGGGCTCTGGAAACACCATATATTTT. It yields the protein CASSPTGGSGNTIYF.

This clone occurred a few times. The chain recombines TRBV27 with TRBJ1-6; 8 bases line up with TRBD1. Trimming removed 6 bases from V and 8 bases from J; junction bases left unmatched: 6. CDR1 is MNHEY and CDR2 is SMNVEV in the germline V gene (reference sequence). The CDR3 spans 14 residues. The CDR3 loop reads CASRRDRRDSPLHF. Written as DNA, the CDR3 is TGTGCCAGCAGGAGGGACAGGCGCGATTCACCCCTCCACTTT.

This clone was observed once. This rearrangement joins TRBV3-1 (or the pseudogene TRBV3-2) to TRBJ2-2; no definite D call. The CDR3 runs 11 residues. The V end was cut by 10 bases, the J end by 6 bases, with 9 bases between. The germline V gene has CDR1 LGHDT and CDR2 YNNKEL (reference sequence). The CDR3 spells CATLRAGELFF. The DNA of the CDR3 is TGTGCCACCCTCCGGGCCGGGGAGCTGTTTTTT.

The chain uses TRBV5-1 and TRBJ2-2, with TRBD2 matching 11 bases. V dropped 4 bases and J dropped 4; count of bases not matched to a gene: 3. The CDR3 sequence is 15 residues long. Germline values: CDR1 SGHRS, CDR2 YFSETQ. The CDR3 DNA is TGCGCCAGCAGCGTTCTAGCGGGGGGCACCGGGGAGCTGTTTTTT. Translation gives CASSVLAGGTGELFF. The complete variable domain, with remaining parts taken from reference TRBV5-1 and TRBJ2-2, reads KAGVTQTPRYLIKTRGQQVTLSCSPISGHRSVSWYQQTPGQGLQFLFEYFSETQRNKGNFPGRFSGRQFSNSRSEMNVSTLELGDSALYLCASSVLAGGTGELFFGEGSRLTVL.

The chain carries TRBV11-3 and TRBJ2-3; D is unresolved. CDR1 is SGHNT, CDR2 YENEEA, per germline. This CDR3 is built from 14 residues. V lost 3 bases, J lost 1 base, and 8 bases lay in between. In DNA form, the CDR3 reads TGTGCCAGCAGCTTGGTGGGCGGCACAGATACGCAGTATTTT. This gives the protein CASSLVGGTDTQYF.

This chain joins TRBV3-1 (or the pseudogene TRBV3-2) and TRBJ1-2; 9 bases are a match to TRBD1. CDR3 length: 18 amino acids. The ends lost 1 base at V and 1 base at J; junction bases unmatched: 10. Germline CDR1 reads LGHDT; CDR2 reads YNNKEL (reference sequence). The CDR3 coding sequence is TGTGCCAGCAGCCAAGGGAGAGTCGACAGGGGGATTAACTATGGCTACACCTTC. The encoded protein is CASSQGRVDRGINYGYTF.

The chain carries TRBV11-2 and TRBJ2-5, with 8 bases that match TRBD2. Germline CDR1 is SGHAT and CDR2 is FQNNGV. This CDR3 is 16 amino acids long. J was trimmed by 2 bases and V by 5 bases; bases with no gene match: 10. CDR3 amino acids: CASSTLLAVGQETQYF. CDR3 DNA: TGTGCCAGCAGCACCTTACTAGCGGTTGGGCAAGAGACCCAGTACTTC.

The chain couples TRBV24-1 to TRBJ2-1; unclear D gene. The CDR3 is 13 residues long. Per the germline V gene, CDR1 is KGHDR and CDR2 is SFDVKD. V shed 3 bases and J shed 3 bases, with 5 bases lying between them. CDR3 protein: CATSDLRYNEQFF. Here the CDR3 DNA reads TGTGCCACCAGTGATCTCCGCTACAATGAGCAGTTCTTC.

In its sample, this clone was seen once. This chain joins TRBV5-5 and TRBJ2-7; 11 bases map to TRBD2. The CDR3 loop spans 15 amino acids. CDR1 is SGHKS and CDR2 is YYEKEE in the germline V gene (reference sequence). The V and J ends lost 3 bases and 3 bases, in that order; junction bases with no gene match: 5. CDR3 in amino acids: CASSYRTSGFYEQYF. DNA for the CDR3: TGTGCCAGCAGCTACAGGACTAGCGGGTTCTACGAGCAGTACTTC. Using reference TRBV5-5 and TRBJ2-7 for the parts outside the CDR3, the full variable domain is DAGVTQSPTHLIKTRGQQVTLRCSPISGHKSVSWYQQVLGQGPQFIFQYYEKEERGRGNFPDRFSARQFPNYSSELNVNALLLGDSALYLCASSYRTSGFYEQYFGPGTRLTVT.